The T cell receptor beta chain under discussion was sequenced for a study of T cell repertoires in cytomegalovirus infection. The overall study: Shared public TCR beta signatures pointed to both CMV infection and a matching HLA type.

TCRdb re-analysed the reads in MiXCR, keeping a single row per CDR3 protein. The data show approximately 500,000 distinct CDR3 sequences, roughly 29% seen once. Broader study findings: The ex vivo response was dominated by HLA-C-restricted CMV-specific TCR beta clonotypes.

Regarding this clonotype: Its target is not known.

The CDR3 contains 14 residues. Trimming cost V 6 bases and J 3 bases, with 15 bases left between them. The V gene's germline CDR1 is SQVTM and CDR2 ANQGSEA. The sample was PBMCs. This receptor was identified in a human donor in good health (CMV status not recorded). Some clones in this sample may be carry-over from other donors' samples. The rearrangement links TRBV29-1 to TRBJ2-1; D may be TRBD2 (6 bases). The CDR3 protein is CSVAKPGLYNEQFF. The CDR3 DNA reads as TGCAGCGTCGCTAAACCGGGACTCTACAATGAGCAGTTCTTC.